These 4 T cell receptor beta chains were all obtained from the same sample, sequenced in a study of blood T cell repertoires in COVID-19. The protocol was immunoSEQ multiplex PCR, while the TCRdb copy is restricted to in-frame clones and leaves out a portion. Of around 170,000 clones listed, 80% are singletons. Specimen: PBMCs or T cells enriched from blood (not recorded which). All receptors come from a man aged 60 to 69 who had been exposed to COVID-19.

The J gene is TRBJ2-1, the V gene TRBV10-1, with D uncertain. Germline CDR1 WNHNN, CDR2 SYGVQD (reference sequence). V was trimmed by 2 bases and J by 8 bases, leaving 7 bases between them. The CDR3 runs 12 residues. The CDR3 DNA reads TGCGCCAGCAGTGAGGGAGAAGATGAGCAGTTCTTC. Translating it yields CASSEGEDEQFF.

V and J are TRBV11-2 and TRBJ1-6; 7 positions agree with TRBD1. With 6 bases clipped from V and 7 bases from J, the junction kept 6 bases outside the gene matches. Germline CDR1 is SGHAT and CDR2 is FQNNGV. The CDR3 covers 14 residues. The CDR3 DNA follows: TGTGCCAGCAGAACCGGGACAGCAAATTCACCCCTCCACTTT. Amino acid sequence: CASRTGTANSPLHF.

The genes are TRBV19 and TRBJ2-2, with 10 bases fitting TRBD1. V shed 8 bases, J shed 3 bases, and the junction held 6 bases outside the gene matches. This CDR3 comprises 15 residues. The germline gives CDR1 LNHDA, CDR2 SQIVND (reference sequence). CDR3: CASDWGTGDTGELFF. CDR3 nucleotides: TGTGCCAGTGACTGGGGGACAGGGGACACCGGGGAGCTGTTTTTT.

Only one count was recorded for this clone. The chain couples TRBV18 to TRBJ2-6; D possibly corresponds to TRBD1 (6 bases). The CDR3 spans 17 residues. Looked up from germline, CDR1 is KGHSH and CDR2 is LQKENI. The V gene lost 1 base and the J gene lost 0 bases, with 10 bases spanning the gap. The CDR3 DNA reads TGTGCCAGCTCACCACAGAGAGGGGGCTCTGGGGCCAACGTCCTGACTTTC. This gives the protein CASSPQRGGSGANVLTF.